The 31 T cell receptor beta chains in this list originate from one sample, sequenced in a study of T-cell reconstitution after alpha-beta-depleted transplantation in children. During its preparation, the TCRbeta library received unique molecular identifiers. TCRdb passed the PCR reads through MiXCR, listing each CDR3 protein once. The data contain about 72,000 distinct CDR3 sequences, roughly 6.6% of them singletons. The sample here was PBMCs from the stem cell graft donor, taken from the stem cell graft. Receptor source: a human donor who donated a stem cell graft to a child with acute lymphoblastic leukemia.

This clonotype was picked up many times. The chain couples TRBV7-9 to TRBJ2-7; a weak D match, TRBD1 (6 bases). Trimming pared 3 bases from V and 6 bases from J, leaving 12 bases between. Germline V CDR1 and CDR2: SEHNR, FQNEAQ (reference sequence). This CDR3 contains 13 residues. CDR3 bases: TGTGCCAGCAGCTTCCCCGGACAGCTCGAGCAGTACTTC. As protein: CASSFPGQLEQYF. Based on the CDR3 plus reference TRBV7-9 and TRBJ2-7, the full variable domain is DTGVSQNPRHKITKRGQNVTFRCDPISEHNRLYWYRQTLGQGPEFLTYFQNEAQLEKSRLLSDRFSAERPKGSFSTLEIQRTEQGDSAMYLCASSFPGQLEQYFGPGTRLTVT.

This chain joins TRBV20-1 and TRBJ2-7; D remains ambiguous. This CDR3 is 15 amino acids long. Germline V CDR1 and CDR2: DFQATT, SNEGSKA (reference sequence). Trimming took 0 bases from V and 0 from J, leaving 12 bases between them. The CDR3 sequence is CSARDPEAFSYEQYF. Written as DNA, the CDR3 is TGCAGTGCTAGAGATCCTGAGGCGTTCTCCTACGAGCAGTACTTC.

This clonotype was counted ten times or more. This chain joins TRBV5-1 and TRBJ2-2, with D tentatively TRBD2 (6 bases). Germline-derived CDR1 and CDR2 are SGHRS and YFSETQ. The CDR3 spans 14 residues. V lost 6 bases and J lost 6, with 15 bases in between. As DNA, the CDR3 is TGCGCCAGCAAGACCAGCGGGCTACCCGGGGAGCTGTTTTTT. This codes for CASKTSGLPGELFF.

This clonotype was observed many times. The rearrangement links TRBV19 to TRBJ1-5; 10 nucleotides line up with TRBD1. In germline, CDR1 is LNHDA, CDR2 SQIVND (reference sequence). Trimming removed 5 bases from V and 4 bases from J; junction bases left unmatched: 5. The CDR3 is 15 amino acids. CDR3 in amino acids: CASSPRTGGNQPQHF. Written as DNA, the CDR3 is TGTGCCAGTAGTCCCCGGACAGGGGGTAATCAGCCCCAGCATTTT.

This clonotype has at least ten counts. The chain has TRBV2 and TRBJ1-2; a weak D match, TRBD1 (6 bases). V lost 4 bases and J lost 4, with 10 bases in between. There are 13 residues in the CDR3. Germline V gene sequence: CDR1 SNHLY, CDR2 FYNNEI. The CDR3 DNA is TGTGCCAGCAGTGGAGGGACAACCTATGGCTACACCTTC. This sequence encodes CASSGGTTYGYTF.

This clonotype was observed at least ten times. V and J are TRBV5-1 and TRBJ2-2; TRBD2 might be the D (6 bases). The CDR3 totals 16 residues. Trimming took off 7 bases at V and 3 bases at J, with 19 bases between the two ends. The germline V gene has CDR1 SGHRS and CDR2 YFSETQ. The CDR3 sequence is CASDTGSEVYTGELFF. The CDR3 nucleotides read TGCGCCAGCGATACCGGGAGTGAGGTGTACACCGGGGAGCTGTTTTTT.

The chain links TRBV5-1 to TRBJ2-1, with TRBD2 identical over 7 bases. The CDR3 loop spans 16 amino acids. The J segment lost 4 bases and the V segment lost 1 base, leaving 8 bases of the junction unmatched. Per germline, CDR1 SGHRS and CDR2 YFSETQ. In DNA, the CDR3 is TGCGCCAGCAGCTTGTGGGAGGGAGACAAGTACAATGAGCAGTTCTTC. Its protein is CASSLWEGDKYNEQFF.

This clonotype was seen many times. The J gene is TRBJ2-2, the V gene TRBV12-3 or TRBV12-4; 8 bases map to TRBD1. The CDR3 covers 14 residues. V lost 2 bases, J lost 7 bases, and 3 bases stayed unmatched. CDR3 sequence reads: CASSLQGAGGELFF. CDR3 nucleotide sequence: TGTGCCAGCAGTTTACAGGGGGCGGGCGGGGAGCTGTTTTTT.

Many counts were recorded for this clonotype. The gene calls are TRBV18 and TRBJ1-5, with D uncertain. The germline gives CDR1 KGHSH, CDR2 LQKENI. The V end was cut by 3 bases, the J end by 7 bases, with 25 bases between. This CDR3 comprises 18 residues. Here the CDR3 DNA reads TGTGCCAGCTCACCGACCTCTCCGGGTTCTCCCGCTGGGCAGCCCCAGCATTTT. The encoded protein is CASSPTSPGSPAGQPQHF.

This clonotype occurred many times. DNA of the CDR3: TGCAGTGCTAGAGATCCGACAGGGGGCCCTAATTCACCCCTCCACTTT. This codes for CSARDPTGGPNSPLHF. The chain links TRBV20-1 to TRBJ1-6; 10 bases align to TRBD1. The CDR3 totals 16 residues. J gave up 6 bases and V 0 bases, and 5 bases lay outside the gene matches. CDR1 and CDR2 from the germline V gene are DFQATT and SNEGSKA (reference sequence).

This clonotype showed up many times. The J gene is TRBJ2-4, the V gene TRBV6-2 or TRBV6-3, with a weak D call TRBD1 (5 bases). CDR3 length equals 14 residues. Per the germline V gene, CDR1 is MNHEY and CDR2 is SVGEGT. V was trimmed by 2 bases and J by 6 bases, leaving 11 bases between them. The CDR3 DNA reads TGTGCCAGCAGTTACCCGGGTACAGGAAACATTCAGTACTTC. It encodes CASSYPGTGNIQYF.

This clonotype was recorded a few times. The V call is TRBV4-3, the J call TRBJ1-6; 8 bases line up with TRBD1. Germline trimming cut 4 bases from V and 10 bases from J; bases unmatched to any gene: 15. CDR1 is LGHNA, CDR2 YSLEER, per germline. The CDR3 loop spans 17 amino acids. This CDR3 is CASSRSQGASGNSPLHF. In DNA form, the CDR3 reads TGCGCCAGCAGCCGATCCCAGGGGGCATCGGGAAACTCACCCCTCCACTTT.

This clonotype was counted a few times. J is TRBJ2-5 and V is TRBV24-1; 9 nucleotides line up with TRBD1. This CDR3 comprises 15 residues. CDR1 KGHDR and CDR2 SFDVKD come from the germline V gene. V was clipped by 4 bases and J by 2 bases; unmatched bases: 4. The CDR3 DNA reads TGTGCCACCAGTGAAGGGACAGGGATACAAGAGACCCAGTACTTC. It translates to CATSEGTGIQETQYF.

This clonotype was picked up many times. The chain's CDR3 is CASTPWSGSSYEQYF. Here the CDR3 DNA reads TGTGCCAGCACCCCGTGGAGCGGGAGCTCCTACGAGCAGTACTTC. V is TRBV7-9 and J is TRBJ2-7, with 8 bases matching TRBD2. The V segment lost 7 bases and the J segment 0 bases; nucleotides outside the gene matches: 8. The CDR3 totals 15 residues. From germline, CDR1 is SEHNR and CDR2 FQNEAQ (reference sequence).

This clonotype was recorded at least ten times. The chain combines TRBV12-3 or TRBV12-4 with TRBJ1-4; TRBD1 might be the D (5 bases). There are 11 residues in the CDR3. V was trimmed by 3 bases and J by 11 bases, leaving 7 bases between them. CDR3 protein: CASSLGGKLFF. The CDR3 DNA follows: TGTGCCAGCAGTTTGGGGGGGAAACTGTTTTTT.

This clonotype appeared many times. V gene TRBV6-6 combines with J gene TRBJ1-1; D is ambiguous. Trimming left V 2 bases short and J 2 bases short, with 3 bases between. This CDR3 has 12 amino acids. The germline CDR1 and CDR2 sequences are MNHNY and SVGAGI (reference sequence). CDR3 DNA: TGTGCCAGCAGTTACATTAACACTGAAGCTTTCTTT. This codes for CASSYINTEAFF.

The J gene is TRBJ2-1, the V gene TRBV20-1, with a tentative D call TRBD2 (6 bases). With 6 bases removed from V and 1 base from J, the gap between germline ends came to 16 bases. CDR1 and CDR2 (germline): DFQATT, SNEGSKA (reference sequence). This CDR3 spans 15 amino acids. CDR3 in DNA: TGCAGTGCCCCCCGGGCGGGGACTTCCTACAATGAGCAGTTCTTC. It codes for CSAPRAGTSYNEQFF.

Many counts were recorded for this clonotype. The J gene is TRBJ2-1, the V gene TRBV29-1; 8 bases map to TRBD1. The ends lost 6 bases at V and 14 bases at J; junction bases unmatched: 9. Germline CDR1 and CDR2: SQVTM and ANQGSEA. The CDR3 covers 11 residues. CDR3 in DNA: TGCAGCGTGGATCAGGGGGCGGTTGAGTTCTTC. Translating it yields CSVDQGAVEFF.

In this sample, this clonotype turned up many times. This chain connects TRBV20-1 to TRBJ2-3; 9 bases line up with TRBD2. This CDR3 has 13 residues. Per germline, CDR1 DFQATT and CDR2 SNEGSKA (reference sequence). Trimming removed 6 bases from V and 5 bases from J; junction bases left unmatched: 6. CDR3 coding DNA: TGCAGTGCAAATCTAGCGGGAAAAGATACGCAGTATTTT. This gives the protein CSANLAGKDTQYF.

This clonotype showed up many times. The chain carries TRBV27 and TRBJ2-4, with D unclear. The CDR3 runs 16 residues. Deletions cut 5 bases from V and 6 bases from J, with 20 bases between. CDR1 and CDR2 (germline): MNHEY, SMNVEV (reference sequence). The CDR3 loop is CASSDPSRGKGNIQYF. Here the CDR3 DNA reads TGTGCCAGCAGTGACCCCTCCCGCGGCAAGGGAAACATTCAGTACTTC.

In this sample, this clonotype turned up many times. This rearrangement joins TRBV11-1 to TRBJ2-7; D might be TRBD1 (6 bases). Trimming stripped 3 bases from V and 6 bases from J, with 12 bases between. The CDR3 runs 13 residues. Germline CDR1 is SGHAT and CDR2 is FQDESV (reference sequence). CDR3 nucleotides: TGTGCCAGCAGCTTGGACGGACAGCGCGAGCAGTACTTC. Encoded protein: CASSLDGQREQYF.

This clonotype was found many times. V and J are TRBV20-1 and TRBJ1-1; D possibly corresponds to TRBD1 (5 bases). The CDR3 length is 15 residues. CDR1 is DFQATT and CDR2 is SNEGSKA in the germline V gene (reference sequence). V gave up 0 bases and J gave up 3 bases, with 14 bases separating them. The CDR3 DNA reads as TGCAGTGCTAGAGATAATATGGGGGGGGACACTGAAGCTTTCTTT. Amino acid sequence: CSARDNMGGDTEAFF.

This clonotype was observed many times. V is TRBV2 and J is TRBJ1-1; tentative D call: TRBD1 (6 bases). CDR3 length: 14 amino acids. The V end was cut by 4 bases, the J end by 4 bases, with 13 bases between. Germline CDR1 reads SNHLY; CDR2 reads FYNNEI. Written as DNA, the CDR3 is TGTGCCAGCAGTGTGAACAGGGAATTCACTGAAGCTTTCTTT. It is translated as CASSVNREFTEAFF.

The gene calls are TRBV20-1 and TRBJ2-7, with TRBD1 matching over 9 bases. Per germline, CDR1 DFQATT and CDR2 SNEGSKA (reference sequence). Trimming at V came to 0 bases and at J to 2 bases, leaving 14 bases not matched to a gene. CDR3 length equals 18 residues. CDR3 protein: CSARDLLVFGTGTYEQYF. The CDR3 region has the DNA TGCAGTGCTAGAGATCTATTAGTATTCGGGACAGGGACCTACGAGCAGTACTTC.

At least ten counts were recorded for this clonotype. The chain recombines TRBV7-9 with TRBJ2-1, with 12 nucleotides matching TRBD2. The CDR3 sequence is 20 residues long. Germline CDR1 is SEHNR and CDR2 is FQNEAQ (reference sequence). V dropped 1 base and J dropped 0; count of bases not matched to a gene: 10. The CDR3 nucleotides read TGTGCCAGCAGCTTAGGACCGGGACTAGCGGGTCCCCTCTCCTACAATGAGCAGTTCTTC. Its translation is CASSLGPGLAGPLSYNEQFF.

This clonotype occurred a few times. The genes are TRBV20-1 and TRBJ1-5; TRBD1 is a possible D gene (5 bases). The germline V and J ends were trimmed by 4 bases and 2 bases, with 21 bases remaining between them. Germline CDR1 is DFQATT and CDR2 is SNEGSKA (reference sequence). The CDR3 extends over 17 amino acids. The DNA of the CDR3 is TGCAGTGCTATAGACGATACCCTCCGCAGGGGCAATCAGCCCCAGCATTTT. It translates to CSAIDDTLRRGNQPQHF.

This clonotype was detected many times. The V gene is TRBV4-2, the J gene TRBJ2-1, with TRBD2 identical over 10 bases. The J segment lost 2 bases and the V segment lost 5 bases, leaving 6 bases of the junction unmatched. Per germline, CDR1 LGHNA and CDR2 YNFKEQ. This CDR3 region has 16 residues. CDR3 amino acids: CASSAELAGTYNEQFF. The CDR3 DNA sequence: TGTGCCAGCAGCGCGGAACTAGCGGGGACCTACAATGAGCAGTTCTTC.

This clonotype was observed at least ten times. The chain recombines TRBV29-1 with TRBJ2-1; 8 bases line up with TRBD1. The length of the CDR3 is 15 residues. V lost 7 bases, J lost 10 bases, and 18 bases stayed unmatched. CDR1 and CDR2 from the germline V gene are SQVTM and ANQGSEA. CDR3 coding DNA: TGCAGCGCTGGAGGAACGGCAGGGGGCGCGCGGGAGCAGTTCTTC. It encodes CSAGGTAGGAREQFF.

This clonotype was counted ten times or more. The V call is TRBV6-5, the J call TRBJ2-1; 14 positions agree with TRBD2. Trimming at V came to 5 bases and at J to 6 bases, leaving 9 bases not matched to a gene. Germline V CDR1 and CDR2: MNHEY, SVGAGI. The CDR3 has 17 amino acids. This CDR3 is CASSNTGTSGGINEQFF. In DNA, the CDR3 is TGTGCCAGCAGTAACACCGGGACTAGCGGGGGAATCAATGAGCAGTTCTTC.

In this sample, this clonotype turned up many times. The chain has TRBV7-9 and TRBJ2-7; 9 nucleotides match TRBD1. Per the germline V gene, CDR1 is SEHNR and CDR2 is FQNEAQ (reference sequence). CDR3 length: 13 residues. J lost 5 bases, V lost 6 bases, and 5 bases had no gene match. The CDR3: CASRQGASHEQYF. The CDR3, as DNA: TGTGCCAGCAGACAGGGGGCAAGCCACGAGCAGTACTTC.

This clonotype was seen at least ten times. V usage is TRBV19 and J usage is TRBJ2-2, with 10 bases matching TRBD1. In germline, CDR1 is LNHDA, CDR2 SQIVND (reference sequence). This CDR3 is built from 14 residues. Unmatched junction bases numbered 4, after V lost 6 bases and J lost 6 bases. This CDR3 is CASSMTGGSGELFF. The DNA for the CDR3 is TGTGCCAGTAGCATGACAGGGGGCTCCGGGGAGCTGTTTTTT.